A single sample is the source of the 13 T cell receptor beta chains below, sequenced in a study of blood T cell repertoires in COVID-19. Assay used: immunoSEQ multiplex PCR; TCRdb lists only in-frame clones, some missing. The table shows 140,000 to 150,000 clones, with under 90% occurring only once. The specimen sequenced was peripheral blood. The receptors stem from a human donor in a cohort sampled during active COVID-19.

The rearrangement joins TRBV4-2 to TRBJ1-6; the match to TRBD1 covers 7 bases. Germline assignment: CDR1 LGHNA and CDR2 YNFKEQ. There are 20 residues in the CDR3. Trimming took 0 bases from V and 4 from J; bases not matched to a gene: 15. The CDR3 sequence: CASSQEITVRGAGYNSPLHF. In DNA, the CDR3 is TGTGCCAGCAGCCAAGAGATAACGGTCAGGGGGGCGGGTTATAATTCACCCCTCCACTTT.

This clone was seen once. The genes are TRBV4-3 and TRBJ1-5; D call uncertain. The CDR3 is made up of 17 amino acids. The V gene's germline CDR1 is LGHNA and CDR2 YSLEER. Trimming removed 0 bases from V and 3 bases from J, with 15 bases in between. The CDR3 DNA follows: TGCGCCAGCAGCCAAGATCGGATAGCTCGGCACAATCAGCCCCAGCATTTT. As protein: CASSQDRIARHNQPQHF.

The V call is TRBV20-1, the J call TRBJ2-7; a possible D gene is TRBD1 (6 bases). Deletions cut 4 bases from V and 6 bases from J, with 10 bases between. The germline V gene encodes CDR1 DFQATT and CDR2 SNEGSKA (reference sequence). CDR3 length: 11 amino acids. The CDR3 region is CSAKIQGEQYF. CDR3 bases: TGCAGTGCTAAAATACAGGGCGAGCAGTACTTC.

The chain uses TRBV28 and TRBJ1-4; possibly TRBD1 for D (5 bases). The CDR3 contains 14 residues. Trimming left V 5 bases short and J 7 bases short, with 14 bases between. Per the germline V gene, CDR1 is MDHEN and CDR2 is SYDVKM. CDR3 sequence: CASSLGGVGEKLFF. The CDR3 nucleotides are TGTGCCAGCAGTCTTGGAGGGGTGGGTGAAAAACTGTTTTTT.

This clone was observed a single time. The chain employs TRBV7-2 and TRBJ1-1, with a weak D call TRBD1 (6 bases). The CDR3 consists of 14 residues. Germline V gene lookup returns CDR1 SGHTA and CDR2 FQGNSA. Trimming removed 3 bases at V and 5 bases at J, with 13 bases between. The CDR3 region has the DNA TGTGCCAGCAGCTTTCAACCACAGGGAACTGAAGCTTTCTTT. Its protein product is CASSFQPQGTEAFF. The entire variable domain, with the rest obtained from reference TRBV7-2 and TRBJ1-1, is as follows: GAGVSQSPSNKVTEKGKDVELRCDPISGHTALYWYRQSLGQGLEFLIYFQGNSAPDKSGLPSDRFSAERTGGSVSTLTIQRTQQEDSAVYLCASSFQPQGTEAFFGQGTRLTVV.

V gene TRBV5-1 combines with J gene TRBJ2-3; 7 positions agree with TRBD2. The trim removed 4 bases at V and 2 bases at J, leaving 13 bases unmatched. This CDR3 region has 17 residues. Germline loops: CDR1 SGHRS, CDR2 YFSETQ. In DNA, the CDR3 is TGCGCCAGCAGCCGAGGACTAGAGTGGGGATACACAGATACGCAGTATTTT. Its protein is CASSRGLEWGYTDTQYF.

The gene calls are TRBV7-2 and TRBJ2-2; unclear D gene. CDR1 is SGHTA, CDR2 FQGNSA, per germline. The CDR3 is 16 amino acids. The V end was cut by 0 bases, the J end by 0 bases, with 8 bases between. The CDR3 region is CASSLALFANTGELFF. The CDR3 bases are TGTGCCAGCAGCTTAGCCCTATTCGCGAACACCGGGGAGCTGTTTTTT.

V and J are TRBV10-3 and TRBJ2-7, with TRBD1 identical over 8 bases. This CDR3 is 14 amino acids long. The germline V gene encodes CDR1 ENHRY and CDR2 SYGVKD. V shed 7 bases and J 0 bases; nucleotides not matched to a gene: 5. The CDR3 sequence is CAITPGQASYEQYF. CDR3 sequence (DNA): TGTGCCATCACCCCGGGACAGGCCTCCTACGAGCAGTACTTC.

The rearrangement uses TRBV6-2 or TRBV6-3 and TRBJ1-4, with D unclear. Trimming removed 3 bases at V and 0 bases at J, with 11 bases between. Germline CDR1 and CDR2: MNHEY and SVGEGT. CDR3 length: 16 amino acids. The CDR3 spells CASSYGSTTTNEKLFF. The CDR3, as DNA: TGTGCCAGCAGTTATGGCTCAACTACAACTAATGAAAAACTGTTTTTT.

The chain joins TRBV19 to TRBJ2-3; possible D gene TRBD2, 6 bases. This CDR3 is built from 16 residues. Trimming left V 6 bases short and J 2 bases short, with 18 bases between. Germline CDR1 and CDR2: LNHDA and SQIVND (reference sequence). CDR3 region: CASSQFGASDTDTQYF. Here the CDR3 DNA reads TGTGCCAGTAGCCAGTTTGGGGCTAGCGACACAGATACGCAGTATTTT. Drawing the rest from reference TRBV19 and TRBJ2-3, the complete variable domain is DGGITQSPKYLFRKEGQNVTLSCEQNLNHDAMYWYRQDPGQGLRLIYYSQIVNDFQKGDIAEGYSVSREKKESFPLTVTSAQKNPTAFYLCASSQFGASDTDTQYFGPGTRLTVL.

The V and J genes are TRBV4-3 and TRBJ2-5; TRBD1 might be the D (5 bases). CDR3 length equals 14 residues. V was shortened by 1 base and J by 4 bases, with 10 bases between the two germline ends. Germline V gene lookup returns CDR1 LGHNA and CDR2 YSLEER. CDR3 DNA: TGCGCCAGCAGCCAAGTCGGCAGGGTAGAGACCCAGTACTTC. Its translation is CASSQVGRVETQYF.

This chain joins TRBV19 and TRBJ1-3; maybe TRBD1 (5 bases). The CDR3 runs 14 residues. Germline V lookup: CDR1 LNHDA, CDR2 SQIVND (reference sequence). Trimming cost V 6 bases and J 0 bases, with 9 bases left between them. Here the CDR3 DNA reads TGTGCCAGTAGCCGGGGACTCTCTGGAAACACCATATATTTT. Translation: CASSRGLSGNTIYF.

This clone has only one observation. The J gene is TRBJ2-2, the V gene TRBV6-2 or TRBV6-3, with D unclear. The V end lost 5 bases, the J end lost 5 bases, and 6 bases lay between the germline ends. Germline V CDR1 and CDR2: MNHEY, SVGEGT. CDR3 size: 12 residues. CDR3 sequence reads: CASSPLTGELFF. CDR3 bases: TGTGCCAGCAGTCCCCTTACCGGGGAGCTGTTTTTT.